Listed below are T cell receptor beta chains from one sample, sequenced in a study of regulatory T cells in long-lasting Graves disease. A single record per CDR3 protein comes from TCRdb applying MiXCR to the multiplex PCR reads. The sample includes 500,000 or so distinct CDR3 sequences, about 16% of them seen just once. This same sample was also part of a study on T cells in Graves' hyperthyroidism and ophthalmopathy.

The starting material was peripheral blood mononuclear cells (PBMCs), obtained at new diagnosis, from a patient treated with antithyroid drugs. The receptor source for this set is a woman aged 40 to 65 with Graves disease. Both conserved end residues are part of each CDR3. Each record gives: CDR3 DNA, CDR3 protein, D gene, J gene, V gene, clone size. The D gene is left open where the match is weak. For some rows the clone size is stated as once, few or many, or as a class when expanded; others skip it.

TGTGCCAGCAGGCCCGGGACAGGTTACAATGAGCAGTTCTTC	CASRPGTGYNEQFF	TRBD1	TRBJ2-1	TRBV27	-
TGTGCCAGCAGACTGAGCGGGGGGGCCAATGAGCAGTTCTTC	CASRLSGGANEQFF	TRBD2	TRBJ2-1	TRBV12-3/TRBV12-4	many
TGTGCCAGCAGTGAACCGGGACAGGGGGCTGACGGGGAGCTGTTTTTT	CASSEPGQGADGELFF	TRBD1	TRBJ2-2	TRBV6-1	few
TGTGCCAGCAGCCCGCGACTAGGCGTGCAGTTCTTC	CASSPRLGVQFF	-	TRBJ2-1	TRBV11-2	many
TGTGCTAGTGGTGTAGACAATTACTATGGCTACACCTTC	CASGVDNYYGYTF	-	TRBJ1-2	TRBV12-5	many
TGTGCCAGCAGCGTAGAGTGGGGGGAAAAACTGTTTTTT	CASSVEWGEKLFF	-	TRBJ1-4	TRBV9	many
TGCAGTGCTAGAGGATCCTCCCCCCGGCGTTTAGCGGGGGGAACTACCTACGAGCAGTACTTC	CSARGSSPRRLAGGTTYEQYF	TRBD2	TRBJ2-7	TRBV20-1	few
TGTGCCACCAGTGACCGGACCCTTGGTACGCAGTATTTT	CATSDRTLGTQYF	-	TRBJ2-3	TRBV24-1	many
TGTGCCAGCAGCTTGGCCGAACTAGCGGGGGGAGGTGAGCAGTACTTC	CASSLAELAGGGEQYF	TRBD2	TRBJ2-7	TRBV7-9	-
TGTGCCAGCGGACCAAATCTAGCGGGGCAAGAGACCCAGTACTTC	CASGPNLAGQETQYF	TRBD2	TRBJ2-5	TRBV3-1	many
TGTGCCATCAGTGAAGAGGGAGCGAACACCGGGGAGCTGTTTTTT	CAISEEGANTGELFF	-	TRBJ2-2	TRBV10-3	many
TGTGCCAGCAGTTTACGGCCCCCAGACACCGGGGAGCTGTTTTTT	CASSLRPPDTGELFF	-	TRBJ2-2	TRBV28	-
TGTGCCAGCAGCCAAGGGGACAGGGCTACTGAAGCTTTCTTT	CASSQGDRATEAFF	TRBD1	TRBJ1-1	TRBV4-2	-
TGTGCCACCGATCTGGTGCAGGGGATCACTTCGAGGCGCGCTGAAGCTTTCTTT	CATDLVQGITSRRAEAFF	-	TRBJ1-1	TRBV24-1	many
TGTGCCAGCAGTGCCTCCCTAGCGGGGGCCGGCACAGATACGCAGTATTTT	CASSASLAGAGTDTQYF	TRBD2	TRBJ2-3	TRBV6-1	-
TGTGCCAGCAGCCGCTCTACGGCAGCCTACGAGCAGTACTTC	CASSRSTAAYEQYF	-	TRBJ2-7	TRBV3-1	many
TGTGCCAGCAGCTGGAAGGACAGGGACATCCACTACACCTTC	CASSWKDRDIHYTF	TRBD1	TRBJ1-2	TRBV11-2	many
TGTGCCAGCAGCTCCAGACAGGGCCGGGCTTTCTTT	CASSSRQGRAFF	TRBD1	TRBJ1-1	TRBV7-3	few
TGTGCCAGCAGTGAGAGGAGCAATCCGAACACTGAAGCTTTCTTT	CASSERSNPNTEAFF	-	TRBJ1-1	TRBV6-1	many
TGTGCCAGCTCACCACCGGGGCCACAGATGAACACTGAAGCTTTCTTT	CASSPPGPQMNTEAFF	-	TRBJ1-1	TRBV18	many
TGTGCCAGCAGTGCACAGGGGGCCAACAATGAGCAGTTCTTC	CASSAQGANNEQFF	TRBD1	TRBJ2-1	TRBV6-4	few
TGTGCCAGCAGTGGTCAGGGGGGATCTAATTCACCCCTCCACTTT	CASSGQGGSNSPLHF	TRBD1	TRBJ1-6	TRBV2	many
TGTGCCAGCAGCCAAGTGGGCCTAGAGCAGTACTTC	CASSQVGLEQYF	-	TRBJ2-7	TRBV14	few
TGTGCCAGCAGCCAAGGGCAAGTCCGAAACACTGAAGCTTTCTTT	CASSQGQVRNTEAFF	-	TRBJ1-1	TRBV14	-
TGTGCCAGCAGCCAACCGGGGCTCCCGGAAGGCTACACCTTC	CASSQPGLPEGYTF	-	TRBJ1-2	TRBV4-2	few
TGTGCCAGCAGAAGGACAGGGGGCTCGGGTCGGCCCCAGCATTTT	CASRRTGGSGRPQHF	TRBD1	TRBJ1-5	TRBV28	few
TGCGCCAGCAGCTGGGGGAAGGGGCGGGAAGCTTTCTTT	CASSWGKGREAFF	-	TRBJ1-1	TRBV5-1	many
TGTGCCAGCAGTTCCGGGTATAACACCGGGGAGCTGTTTTTT	CASSSGYNTGELFF	-	TRBJ2-2	TRBV6-5	-
TGTGCCAGCAGCTCGGAAGCGTATGCTAATGAAAAACTGTTTTTT	CASSSEAYANEKLFF	-	TRBJ1-4	TRBV11-2	many
TGTGCCAGCAGCTTTAATCAGGGAGGCACTGAAGCTTTCTTT	CASSFNQGGTEAFF	-	TRBJ1-1	TRBV11-1	many
TGTGCCAGCAGGAGGGCCGGGGTTGGAGCGGCCAACGTCCTGACTTTC	CASRRAGVGAANVLTF	-	TRBJ2-6	TRBV12-3/TRBV12-4	many
TGTGCCAGCAGCTTAGGGACTAGCGGGAGAAACTACGAGCAGTACTTC	CASSLGTSGRNYEQYF	TRBD2	TRBJ2-7	TRBV6-1	few
TGTGCCAGCAGTTTGTTCCCTGAAGCTTTCTTT	CASSLFPEAFF	-	TRBJ1-1	TRBV28	many
TGCGCCAGCAGCCAAGAGTCCGGCAGGGGAGGCGAAAAACTGTTTTTT	CASSQESGRGGEKLFF	-	TRBJ1-4	TRBV4-1	-
TGTGCCAGCAGCCCTTGGACAGGGACGGCAACTAATGAAAAACTGTTTTTT	CASSPWTGTATNEKLFF	TRBD1	TRBJ1-4	TRBV3-1	-
TGTGCCAGCAGTCCGCGACACGCAACTAATGAAAAACTGTTTTTT	CASSPRHATNEKLFF	-	TRBJ1-4	TRBV12-3/TRBV12-4	many
TGCAGTGCCCCACCCGGACGGACTAGCGGGGGATCTACGCAGTATTTT	CSAPPGRTSGGSTQYF	TRBD2	TRBJ2-3	TRBV20-1	-
TGCGCCAGCAGCCTTGGGACAGCCTCCTATGGCTACACCTTC	CASSLGTASYGYTF	TRBD1	TRBJ1-2	TRBV5-1	many
TGTGCCTCCCTGGGGGTTGGCTACACCTTC	CASLGVGYTF	-	TRBJ1-2	TRBV30	few
TGTGCCAGCAGTTTACAGACAGGATTCGCCTCTGGAAACACCATATATTTT	CASSLQTGFASGNTIYF	-	TRBJ1-3	TRBV7-2	few
TGCGCCAGCAGCCCTCCAGGGGACCCCTACAATGAGCAGTTCTTC	CASSPPGDPYNEQFF	-	TRBJ2-1	TRBV5-1	many
TGCGCCAGCAGCTCCCTTGCCGGCAATGAGCAGTTCTTC	CASSSLAGNEQFF	-	TRBJ2-1	TRBV5-1	many
TGCGCCAGCATGGATCAGAGGAACACTGAAGCTTTCTTT	CASMDQRNTEAFF	-	TRBJ1-1	TRBV10-2	many
TGTGCCAGTTCAACTAGCGGGGGGGGAAACACCGGGGAGCTGTTTTTT	CASSTSGGGNTGELFF	TRBD2	TRBJ2-2	TRBV2	-
TGTGCCAGTAGTCTCGGACTAGCGGGGGCCACCTCCTACAATGAGCAGTTCTTC	CASSLGLAGATSYNEQFF	TRBD2	TRBJ2-1	TRBV19	-
TGCAGTGCTAGCCCACAGAGCAATCAGCCCCAGCATTTT	CSASPQSNQPQHF	-	TRBJ1-5	TRBV20-1	-
TGTGCCAGCAGTACACGACAGGGTCTCGGGGACACCATATATTTT	CASSTRQGLGDTIYF	TRBD1	TRBJ1-3	TRBV12-3/TRBV12-4	once
TGTGCCAGCAGCTTAGTACGACGAAACACTGAAGCTTTCTTT	CASSLVRRNTEAFF	-	TRBJ1-1	TRBV7-9	many
TGCGCCAGCAGCCAAGACAGGGTCCGGAAGACTACGGAGCAGTACTTC	CASSQDRVRKTTEQYF	-	TRBJ2-7	TRBV4-1	many
TGTGCCAGCAGTTATCGGGGGGTCCAAGAGACCCAGTACTTC	CASSYRGVQETQYF	TRBD2	TRBJ2-5	TRBV12-3/TRBV12-4	few
TGTGCCAGCAGCCAAGATAAGGGGGGGTGGCCCACAGATACGCAGTATTTT	CASSQDKGGWPTDTQYF	-	TRBJ2-3	TRBV3-1	-
TGTGCCAGCAGCTTAGCCGGGTTGAGTTCACCCCTCCACTTT	CASSLAGLSSPLHF	-	TRBJ1-6	TRBV11-3	few
TGTGCCAGCAGGGGCTTGTTTGGACAGGCTCAAGAGACCCAGTACTTC	CASRGLFGQAQETQYF	TRBD1	TRBJ2-5	TRBV12-3/TRBV12-4	few
TGTGCCAGCAGTGACAGATGGGGGACCCTCACAGATACGCAGTATTTT	CASSDRWGTLTDTQYF	-	TRBJ2-3	TRBV28	many
TGTGCCAGCTCACCAGGGCCAGGCTTAGCTTTCTTT	CASSPGPGLAFF	-	TRBJ1-1	TRBV18	many
TGTGCCAGCAGTTCCTACGGGAGCATTCAGTACTTC	CASSSYGSIQYF	-	TRBJ2-4	TRBV12-3/TRBV12-4	-
TGTGCCAGTAGTATTTCGGGACAGGGCTACACTGAAGCTTTCTTT	CASSISGQGYTEAFF	TRBD1	TRBJ1-1	TRBV19	-
TGTGCCAGCAGTTACTCGCGCGACCCTACCGATAGCTCCTACGAGCAGTACTTC	CASSYSRDPTDSSYEQYF	-	TRBJ2-7	TRBV6-5	few
TGTGCCAGCAGCACCCGTAGGCTTACAGATGATTCTGGAAACACCATATATTTT	CASSTRRLTDDSGNTIYF	-	TRBJ1-3	TRBV7-2	many
TGTGCCAGCAGTCGGGGCGGCAGTTCCTACGAGCAGTACTTC	CASSRGGSSYEQYF	-	TRBJ2-7	TRBV28	many